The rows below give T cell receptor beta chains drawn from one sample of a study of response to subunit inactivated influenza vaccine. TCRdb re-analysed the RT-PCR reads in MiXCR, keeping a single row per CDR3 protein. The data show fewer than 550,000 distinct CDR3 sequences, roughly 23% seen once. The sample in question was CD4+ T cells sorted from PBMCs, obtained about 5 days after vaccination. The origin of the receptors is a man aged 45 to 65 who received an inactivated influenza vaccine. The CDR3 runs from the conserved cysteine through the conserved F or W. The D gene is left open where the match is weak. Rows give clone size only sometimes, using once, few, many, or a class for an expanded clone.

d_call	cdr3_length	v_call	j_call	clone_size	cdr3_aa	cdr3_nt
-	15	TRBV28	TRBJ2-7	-	CASPPPGAATGEQYF	TGTGCCAGCCCGCCACCCGGGGCAGCTACGGGGGAGCAGTACTTC
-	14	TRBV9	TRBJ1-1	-	CASGKQGTNTEAFF	TGTGCCAGCGGTAAACAGGGCACGAACACTGAAGCTTTCTTT
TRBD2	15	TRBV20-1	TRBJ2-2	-	CSARGGFRNTGELFF	TGCAGTGCTAGGGGGGGGTTCAGAAACACCGGGGAGCTGTTTTTT
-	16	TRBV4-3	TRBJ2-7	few	CASSQEWNGQGNEQYF	TGCGCCAGCAGCCAAGAGTGGAATGGACAAGGTAACGAGCAGTACTTC
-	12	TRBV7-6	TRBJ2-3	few	CASSRSGDTQYF	TGTGCCAGCAGCCGTTCTGGAGATACGCAGTATTTT
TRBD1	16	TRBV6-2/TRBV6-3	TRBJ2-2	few	CASSYEGQGHTGELFF	TGTGCCAGCAGTTACGAGGGACAGGGCCACACCGGGGAGCTGTTTTTT
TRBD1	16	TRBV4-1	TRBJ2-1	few	CASSQPNRGSYNEQFF	TGCGCCAGCAGCCAACCTAACAGGGGTTCCTACAATGAGCAGTTCTTC
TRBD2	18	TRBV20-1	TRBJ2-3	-	CSALGLAGGWGVGDTQYF	TGCAGTGCTCTGGGACTAGCGGGAGGGTGGGGGGTTGGAGATACGCAGTATTTT
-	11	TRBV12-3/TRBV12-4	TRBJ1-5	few	CASSYGQPQHF	TGTGCCAGCAGTTACGGTCAGCCCCAGCATTTT
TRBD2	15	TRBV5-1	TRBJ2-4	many	CASSLTSGTKNIQYF	TGCGCCAGCAGCTTGACTAGCGGAACAAAAAACATTCAGTACTTC
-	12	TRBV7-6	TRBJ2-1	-	CASSLWLSEQFF	TGTGCCAGCAGTCTGTGGCTATCTGAGCAGTTCTTC
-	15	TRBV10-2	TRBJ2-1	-	CASSESRLRSNEQFF	TGCGCCAGCAGTGAGTCGAGGCTGCGAAGCAATGAGCAGTTCTTC
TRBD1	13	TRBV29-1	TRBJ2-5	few	CSVATGTAETQYF	TGCAGCGTAGCCACCGGGACAGCGGAGACCCAGTACTTC
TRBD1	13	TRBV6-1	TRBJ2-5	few	CASRRQGRETQYF	TGTGCCAGCAGGAGACAGGGGAGGGAGACCCAGTACTTC
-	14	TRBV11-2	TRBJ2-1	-	CASSLVRYRNEQFF	TGTGCCAGCAGCTTAGTTCGCTACCGCAATGAGCAGTTCTTC
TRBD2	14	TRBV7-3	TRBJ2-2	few	CASSFETSGGELFF	TGTGCCAGCAGCTTTGAGACTAGCGGCGGGGAGCTGTTTTTT
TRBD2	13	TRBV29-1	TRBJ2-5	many	CSVRGEYQETQYF	TGCAGCGTTCGGGGGGAGTACCAAGAGACCCAGTACTTC
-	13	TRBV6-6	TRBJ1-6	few	CASRAGGIPPLHF	TGTGCCAGCAGGGCTGGGGGAATTCCACCCCTCCACTTT
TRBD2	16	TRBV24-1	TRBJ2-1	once	CATSDYRRAGGNEQFF	TGTGCCACCAGTGATTACCGACGAGCGGGGGGCAATGAGCAGTTCTTC
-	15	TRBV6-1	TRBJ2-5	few	CASSEAVPAQETQYF	TGTGCCAGCAGTGAAGCGGTCCCAGCACAAGAGACCCAGTACTTC
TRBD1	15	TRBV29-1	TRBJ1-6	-	CSANPGQSYNSPLHF	TGCAGCGCCAACCCGGGACAGAGCTATAATTCACCCCTCCACTTT
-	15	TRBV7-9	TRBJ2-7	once	CASSYEGWQGREQYF	TGTGCCAGCAGCTACGAAGGTTGGCAGGGGAGGGAGCAGTACTTC
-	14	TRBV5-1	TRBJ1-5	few	CASSFGDPNQPQHF	TGCGCCAGCAGCTTCGGGGACCCTAATCAGCCCCAGCATTTT
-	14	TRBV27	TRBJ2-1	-	CASSRGAISNEQFF	TGTGCCAGCAGTCGAGGAGCTATTTCCAATGAGCAGTTCTTC
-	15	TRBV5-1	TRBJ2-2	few	CASTKPGLNTGELFF	TGCGCCAGCACCAAGCCTGGGTTGAACACCGGGGAGCTGTTTTTT
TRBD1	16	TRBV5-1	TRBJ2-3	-	CASSPRDRAGTDTQYF	TGCGCCAGCAGCCCGCGGGACAGGGCTGGCACAGATACGCAGTATTTT
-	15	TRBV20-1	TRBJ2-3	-	CSASVGTPNSDTQYF	TGCAGTGCTAGCGTAGGGACTCCAAACTCTGATACGCAGTATTTT